The present TCR beta chain was sequenced within a study of long-term antiretroviral therapy in people with HIV. A note on this clone: Its specificity is not known. The junction departs from the called germline gene at one end, perhaps through a read error.

The study, taken as a whole, reports: Before ART, certain clones expanded, and these dominated the repertoire at all time points.

Survey level was the resolution at which the v3.0 immunoSEQ assay ran. The repertoire was sequenced with immunoSEQ multiplex PCR; TCRdb's copy has only in-frame clones and lacks some. The data hold under 40,000 clones, with 75% to 85% observed a single time. The material was unsorted PBMCs, obtained 0.3 years after starting antiretroviral therapy. The TCR comes from a man aged 18 to 30 with HIV.

The CDR3: CATSRDYGWLAF. The CDR3 DNA reads as TGTGCCACCAGCAGAGATTACGGGTGGCTCGCCTTC. The chain recombines TRBV15 with TRBJ1-2; no clear D gene. CDR1 and CDR2 from the germline V gene are LNHNV and YYDKDF (reference sequence). This CDR3 has 12 residues. The variable domain in full, with the rest retrieved from reference TRBV15 and TRBJ1-2, is DAMVIQNPRYQVTQFGKPVTLSCSQTLNHNVMYWYQQKSSQAPKLLFHYYDKDFNNEADTPDNFQSRRPNTSFCFLDIRSPGLGDTAMYLCATSRDYGWLAFGSGTRLTVV.